Below, 10 T cell receptor beta chains from the same sample are listed, as sequenced in a study of blood T cell repertoires in COVID-19. Assay: immunoSEQ multiplex PCR; the TCRdb copy retains only in-frame clones and omits some. Here the sample spans hundreds of thousands of clones, 80% to 90% being singletons. Sequenced input: PBMCs or T cells enriched from blood (not recorded which). These receptors were collected from a woman aged 18-29 years who had recovered from COVID-19.

The V gene is TRBV9, the J gene TRBJ2-6; 8 bases match TRBD2. From germline, CDR1 is SGDLS and CDR2 YYNGEE. Trimming cost V 3 bases and J 0 bases; bases outside gene matches: 8. The CDR3 spans 18 residues. The CDR3 coding sequence is TGTGCCAGCAGCGCGGTTGGGGCGGGAGGCTCTGGGGCCAACGTCCTGACTTTC. Residues: CASSAVGAGGSGANVLTF.

The rearrangement links TRBV18 to TRBJ2-3; possible D gene TRBD1, 6 bases. The CDR3 contains 16 residues. The germline V and J ends were trimmed by 4 bases and 6 bases, with 20 bases remaining between them. Looked up from germline, CDR1 is KGHSH and CDR2 is LQKENI. This CDR3 is CASSRLQGAMGDTQYF. The DNA for the CDR3 is TGTGCCAGCTCACGCCTACAGGGTGCGATGGGGGATACGCAGTATTTT.

V usage is TRBV7-2 and J usage is TRBJ1-2; 9 bases fit TRBD1. Germline assignment: CDR1 SGHTA and CDR2 FQGNSA. V lost 5 bases to trimming and J lost 5 bases; unmatched junction nucleotides: 9. The CDR3 runs 15 residues. CDR3 protein: CASSLGGDREYGYTF. For the CDR3, the DNA is TGTGCCAGCAGCCTGGGAGGGGACAGGGAGTATGGCTACACCTTC.

The chain carries TRBV7-8 and TRBJ1-5, with 8 positions matching TRBD1. This CDR3 has 19 residues. Germline assignment: CDR1 SGHVS and CDR2 FQNEAQ. V lost 1 base, J lost 0 bases, and 11 bases stayed unmatched. The CDR3 protein is CASSLELGQATGSNQPQHF. The CDR3, as DNA: TGTGCCAGCAGCTTAGAGTTGGGACAGGCCACCGGTAGCAATCAGCCCCAGCATTTT.

The chain recombines TRBV28 with TRBJ1-2, with D perhaps matching TRBD1 (6 bases). Germline CDR1 reads MDHEN; CDR2 reads SYDVKM. The CDR3 totals 12 residues. V dropped 5 bases and J dropped 12 bases, with 16 bases sitting between them. CDR3 residues: CASSRQEMRDTF. As DNA, the CDR3 is TGTGCCAGCAGTCGACAGGAGATGCGGGACACCTTC.

V usage is TRBV7-5 and J usage is TRBJ1-1; TRBD1 reflects the table's D call only, with no check against the DNA. TRBV7-5 is a recognized pseudogene. The CDR3 is 14 amino acids. The CDR3 spells CVRSPGVEGTEAFF. CDR3 nucleotides: TGTGTCAGAAGCCCAGGGGTTGAGGGGACTGAAGCTTTCTTT.

The rearrangement uses TRBV11-2 and TRBJ2-2; D not resolved. This CDR3 has 16 amino acids. CDR1 SGHAT and CDR2 FQNNGV come from the germline V gene. Trimming pared 2 bases from V and 0 bases from J, leaving 10 bases between. As DNA, the CDR3 is TGTGCCAGCAGCTTATGGTCCAGCGCGAACACCGGGGAGCTGTTTTTT. It translates to CASSLWSSANTGELFF. The full variable domain, completed using reference TRBV11-2 and TRBJ2-2, is EAGVAQSPRYKIIEKRQSVAFWCNPISGHATLYWYQQILGQGPKLLIQFQNNGVVDDSQLPKDRFSAERLKGVDSTLKIQPAKLEDSAVYLCASSLWSSANTGELFFGEGSRLTVL.

This clone was detected only once. This chain uses TRBV5-1 with TRBJ2-5; 8 positions match TRBD2. The CDR3 length is 16 residues. CDR1 SGHRS and CDR2 YFSETQ come from the germline V gene. With 0 bases clipped from V and 5 bases from J, the junction kept 9 bases outside the gene matches. CDR3 amino acids: CASSLGIAGTGETQYF. DNA for the CDR3: TGCGCCAGCAGCTTGGGGATAGCGGGAACTGGGGAGACCCAGTACTTC.

This clone was counted a few times. The chain combines TRBV9 with TRBJ1-4, with 8 nucleotides matching TRBD1. Trimming at V came to 3 bases and at J to 3 bases, leaving 1 base not matched to a gene. From germline, CDR1 is SGDLS and CDR2 YYNGEE. The CDR3 runs to 14 residues. Written as DNA, the CDR3 is TGTGCCAGCAGCGCAGGGGGCTCTAATGAAAAACTGTTTTTT. Amino acids: CASSAGGSNEKLFF.

This chain links TRBV6-5 with TRBJ1-4, with D possibly being TRBD1 (5 bases). Trimming took off 4 bases at V and 7 bases at J, with 13 bases between the two ends. This CDR3 spans 14 amino acids. CDR1 MNHEY and CDR2 SVGAGI come from the germline V gene. This CDR3 is CASSSPRGSEKLFF. CDR3 DNA sequence: TGTGCCAGCAGTTCCCCCCGGGGGAGTGAAAAACTGTTTTTT.